Following are 25 T cell receptor beta chains from one sample sequenced in a study of cytomegalovirus exposure and HLA in healthy donors listed by TCRdb under 2017. Preparation of the library involved the immunoSEQ multiplex PCR assay. For the multiplex PCR, a mixture combining 60 forward primers for TCR Vbeta segments and 13 reverse primers for TCR Jbeta segments was used. The table was pulled from immuneACCESS by TCRdb, which kept in-frame rearrangements only. Such tables lose some clones; where checked, under half of the loss comes from unresolved V genes, and the rest has no known cause. For this sample there are tens of thousands of clones; over 75% appear just once. In total, the top ten clones hold more than 5% of the sample. The sample was PBMCs. These receptor sequences come from a male donor in good health and CMV-seropositive.

The CDR3 loop reads CASSLGSYNSPLHF. The CDR3 DNA sequence: TGTGCCAGCAGCCTTGGCAGCTATAATTCACCCCTCCACTTT. The chain combines TRBV14 with TRBJ1-6; D remains ambiguous. Germline V gene sequence: CDR1 SGHDN, CDR2 FVKESK. Trimming cost V 4 bases and J 3 bases, with 7 bases left between them. This CDR3 spans 14 amino acids.

The chain combines TRBV6-5 with TRBJ2-1; TRBD2 aligns across 12 bases. J lost 2 bases, V lost 6 bases, and 2 bases had no gene match. Germline CDR1 reads MNHEY; CDR2 reads SVGAGI. The CDR3 has 15 amino acids. CDR3 amino acids: CASRLAGGPYNEQFF. DNA of the CDR3: TGTGCCAGCAGACTAGCGGGGGGTCCCTACAATGAGCAGTTCTTC.

The genes are TRBV13 and TRBJ2-3, with D possibly matching TRBD1 (6 bases). From germline, CDR1 is PRHDT and CDR2 FYEKMQ (reference sequence). The CDR3 extends over 16 amino acids. The V end lost 7 bases, the J end lost 3 bases, and 20 bases lay between the germline ends. This chain's CDR3 is CASTKEVGRGTDTQYF. Written as DNA, the CDR3 is TGTGCCAGCACCAAGGAGGTTGGCAGGGGAACAGATACGCAGTATTTT.

This chain links TRBV7-2 with TRBJ2-5; D perhaps matches TRBD2 (5 bases). The CDR3 has 14 residues. Looked up from germline, CDR1 is SGHTA and CDR2 is FQGNSA. V shed 2 bases and J shed 7 bases, with 14 bases lying between them. CDR3 region: CASSLSRPEGTQYF. The CDR3 nucleotides read TGTGCCAGCAGCTTAAGTCGGCCCGAGGGGACCCAGTACTTC.

This clone appeared once. The rearrangement joins TRBV28 to TRBJ2-1; 7 nucleotides align to TRBD1. Germline CDR1 and CDR2: MDHEN and SYDVKM. CDR3 length: 16 amino acids. Trimming at V came to 4 bases and at J to 1 base, leaving 7 bases not matched to a gene. CDR3 sequence: CASSSMTGSSYNEQFF. CDR3 bases: TGTGCCAGCAGTTCGATGACAGGGTCTTCCTACAATGAGCAGTTCTTC.

The chain has TRBV7-2 and TRBJ2-5, with D unresolved. The CDR3 is 13 residues long. The V and J ends lost 7 bases and 7 bases respectively, with 16 bases between them. The germline V gene has CDR1 SGHTA and CDR2 FQGNSA. CDR3 bases: TGTGCCAGCACCAGAGAAAGGCCGGGGACCCAGTACTTC. It encodes CASTRERPGTQYF.

This clone was observed a single time. The J gene is TRBJ2-7, the V gene TRBV9, with TRBD1 as a possible D gene (5 bases). The CDR3 sequence is 15 residues long. Trimming shortened V by 0 bases and J by 4 bases, and 14 bases separated the two germline ends. Looked up from germline, CDR1 is SGDLS and CDR2 is YYNGEE. In DNA form, the CDR3 reads TGTGCCAGCAGCGTAGGTCAGGGTTCAGGGTACGAGCAGTACTTC. Protein product: CASSVGQGSGYEQYF.

The chain combines TRBV4-2 with TRBJ2-6, with D unclear. Trimming removed 4 bases from V and 0 bases from J, with 10 bases in between. The germline CDR1 and CDR2 sequences are LGHNA and YNFKEQ. The CDR3 runs 16 residues. The CDR3, as DNA: TGTGCCAGCAGCCTTACAATCCTCTCTGGGGCCAACGTCCTGACTTTC. Translating gives CASSLTILSGANVLTF.

This rearrangement joins TRBV11-2 to TRBJ1-1; D is possibly TRBD1 (5 bases). The germline V gene has CDR1 SGHAT and CDR2 FQNNGV. V shed 3 bases and J shed 0 bases, with 11 bases lying between them. The CDR3 extends over 15 amino acids. CDR3 nucleotide sequence: TGTGCCAGCAGCTTCGGGGGGACGGTGAACACTGAAGCTTTCTTT. Translating gives CASSFGGTVNTEAFF. The entire variable domain, with the rest obtained from reference TRBV11-2 and TRBJ1-1, is as follows: EAGVAQSPRYKIIEKRQSVAFWCNPISGHATLYWYQQILGQGPKLLIQFQNNGVVDDSQLPKDRFSAERLKGVDSTLKIQPAKLEDSAVYLCASSFGGTVNTEAFFGQGTRLTVV.

The chain employs TRBV7-9 and TRBJ1-5, with 8 bases matching TRBD1. Germline loops: CDR1 SEHNR, CDR2 FQNEAQ (reference sequence). Trimming took 5 bases from V and 0 from J; bases not matched to a gene: 6. The CDR3 consists of 16 residues. CDR3: CASSPGTGYSNQPQHF. CDR3 bases: TGTGCCAGCAGCCCTGGGACAGGATATAGCAATCAGCCCCAGCATTTT. The complete variable domain, with remaining parts taken from reference TRBV7-9 and TRBJ1-5, reads DTGVSQNPRHKITKRGQNVTFRCDPISEHNRLYWYRQTLGQGPEFLTYFQNEAQLEKSRLLSDRFSAERPKGSFSTLEIQRTEQGDSAMYLCASSPGTGYSNQPQHFGDGTRLSIL.

This clone has a handful of counts. The chain combines TRBV7-9 with TRBJ1-4; 7 positions match TRBD1. The length of the CDR3 is 15 residues. Germline CDR1 and CDR2: SEHNR and FQNEAQ (reference sequence). V shed 4 bases and J 4 bases; nucleotides not matched to a gene: 6. The CDR3 nucleotides read TGTGCCAGCAGCTACTCACAGGGGTTTAATGAAAAACTGTTTTTT. Amino acids: CASSYSQGFNEKLFF.

This chain uses TRBV4-1 with TRBJ2-6; a weak D match, TRBD1 (6 bases). Germline-derived CDR1 and CDR2 are MGHRA and YSYEKL. Trimming removed 4 bases at V and 0 bases at J, with 16 bases between. The CDR3 contains 18 residues. This CDR3 reads CASSPSTGTSSGANVLTF. The DNA for the CDR3 is TGCGCCAGCAGCCCGTCAACAGGGACAAGCTCTGGGGCCAACGTCCTGACTTTC.

J is TRBJ1-2 and V is TRBV29-1, with 8 bases aligning to TRBD1. The germline CDR1 and CDR2 sequences are SQVTM and ANQGSEA. The V and J ends lost 6 bases and 3 bases, in that order; junction bases with no gene match: 0. The CDR3 loop spans 11 amino acids. In DNA form, the CDR3 reads TGCAGCGTGACAGGGGACTATGGCTACACCTTC. This encodes CSVTGDYGYTF. Full variable domain (missing parts from reference TRBV29-1 and TRBJ1-2): SAVISQKPSRDICQRGTSLTIQCQVDSQVTMMFWYRQQPGQSLTLIATANQGSEATYESGFVIDKFPISRPNLTFSTLTVSNMSPEDSSIYLCSVTGDYGYTFGSGTRLTVV.

The chain links TRBV7-2 to TRBJ2-1, with D possibly being TRBD2 (5 bases). V was clipped by 6 bases and J by 8 bases, with 8 bases between them. Germline V gene sequence: CDR1 SGHTA, CDR2 FQGNSA. The CDR3 covers 11 residues. Here the CDR3 reads CASRRDYEQFF. CDR3 in DNA: TGTGCCAGCAGACGGGATTATGAGCAGTTCTTC.

This rearrangement joins TRBV15 to TRBJ2-3; tentatively, D is TRBD2 (6 bases). Germline V gene lookup returns CDR1 LNHNV and CDR2 YYDKDF (reference sequence). The V and J ends lost 0 bases and 6 bases respectively, with 16 bases between them. The CDR3 covers 16 residues. CDR3 sequence: CATSRDPAGSGDTQYF. The CDR3 DNA sequence: TGTGCCACCAGCAGAGATCCGGCGGGGTCTGGGGATACGCAGTATTTT. The entire variable domain, with the rest obtained from reference TRBV15 and TRBJ2-3, is as follows: DAMVIQNPRYQVTQFGKPVTLSCSQTLNHNVMYWYQQKSSQAPKLLFHYYDKDFNNEADTPDNFQSRRPNTSFCFLDIRSPGLGDTAMYLCATSRDPAGSGDTQYFGPGTRLTVL.

This clone was found once. The CDR3 here is CASSLGEGSQPQHF. The CDR3 nucleotides are TGCGCCAGCAGCTTGGGAGAAGGGAGTCAGCCCCAGCATTTT. V gene TRBV5-1 combines with J gene TRBJ1-5; D call uncertain. The V and J ends lost 0 bases and 6 bases respectively, with 10 bases between them. The CDR3 runs to 14 residues. The germline CDR1 and CDR2 sequences are SGHRS and YFSETQ.

For the CDR3, the DNA is TGTGCCACGAGAGGATGGGATAGCGGCAAAGAGACCCAGTACTTC. Its protein product is CATRGWDSGKETQYF. This chain connects TRBV15 to TRBJ2-5, with D perhaps TRBD2 (6 bases). CDR3 length equals 15 residues. V was cut by 9 bases and J by 3 bases, with 20 bases left in between. Germline values: CDR1 LNHNV, CDR2 YYDKDF (reference sequence).

The V gene is TRBV2, the J gene TRBJ1-3, with D tentatively TRBD1 (6 bases). V was shortened by 7 bases and J by 3 bases, with 19 bases between the two germline ends. CDR1 is SNHLY, CDR2 FYNNEI, per germline. CDR3 length: 16 residues. CDR3 DNA sequence: TGTGCCAGCACCCTTCCCGGGGGGGCTCATGGAAACACCATATATTTT. This codes for CASTLPGGAHGNTIYF.

The chain has TRBV2 and TRBJ1-4; 7 positions match TRBD1. CDR1 and CDR2 from the germline V gene are SNHLY and FYNNEI. The CDR3 loop spans 15 amino acids. Unmatched junction bases numbered 10, after V lost 5 bases and J lost 7 bases. The CDR3 spells CASSPVQGVGEKLFF. CDR3 in DNA: TGTGCCAGCAGTCCCGTGCAGGGGGTGGGTGAAAAACTGTTTTTT.

The chain combines TRBV7-6 with TRBJ2-2; D not resolved. Germline assignment: CDR1 SGHVS and CDR2 FNYEAQ. V was pared by 3 bases and J by 4 bases, with 12 bases between. This CDR3 comprises 15 residues. CDR3 sequence reads: CASSFQIRGTGELFF. The CDR3 region has the DNA TGTGCCAGCAGCTTTCAGATCCGCGGCACCGGGGAGCTGTTTTTT. The complete variable domain, with remaining parts taken from reference TRBV7-6 and TRBJ2-2, reads GAGVSQSPRYKVTKRGQDVALRCDPISGHVSLYWYRQALGQGPEFLTYFNYEAQQDKSGLPNDRFSAERPEGSISTLTIQRTEQRDSAMYRCASSFQIRGTGELFFGEGSRLTVL.

This clone was seen a handful of times. The V call is TRBV2, the J call TRBJ1-5; the D is unclear. Trimming removed 4 bases from V and 3 bases from J, with 10 bases in between. The CDR3 is made up of 14 amino acids. CDR1 is SNHLY, CDR2 FYNNEI, per germline. The CDR3 loop is CASSALLNNQPQHF. In DNA form, the CDR3 reads TGTGCCAGCAGTGCACTCCTAAACAATCAGCCCCAGCATTTT.

The V gene is TRBV7-9, the J gene TRBJ1-2; D remains ambiguous. Trimming took 5 bases from V and 5 from J, leaving 12 bases between them. The CDR3 has 13 residues. Germline assignment: CDR1 SEHNR and CDR2 FQNEAQ (reference sequence). The CDR3 loop reads CASSQDGLYGYTF. The CDR3 DNA is TGTGCCAGCAGCCAAGACGGGTTATATGGCTACACCTTC.

V is TRBV10-2 and J is TRBJ1-5, with 9 bases matching TRBD1. V lost 3 bases and J lost 9; bases outside the gene matches: 15. This CDR3 is 17 amino acids long. Germline CDR1 is WSHSY and CDR2 is SAAADI. The CDR3 loop reads CASSDRTGTGPHRPQHF. The DNA of the CDR3 is TGCGCCAGCAGTGATAGAACCGGGACAGGGCCCCATCGGCCCCAGCATTTT.

The chain carries TRBV11-2 and TRBJ2-3; 8 nucleotides align to TRBD2. The CDR3 runs 16 residues. The V segment lost 5 bases and the J segment 1 base; nucleotides outside the gene matches: 8. Looked up from germline, CDR1 is SGHAT and CDR2 is FQNNGV. The CDR3 sequence is CASSAIPRGGTDTQYF. The CDR3, as DNA: TGTGCCAGCAGCGCCATACCGCGGGGGGGCACAGATACGCAGTATTTT.

The J gene is TRBJ2-2, the V gene TRBV5-1, with a possible D match to TRBD2 (6 bases). This CDR3 spans 16 amino acids. Per germline, CDR1 SGHRS and CDR2 YFSETQ. V was trimmed by 3 bases and J by 4 bases, leaving 16 bases between them. DNA of the CDR3: TGCGCCAGCAGCTCCCTGGACGGGGGAGGCACCGGGGAGCTGTTTTTT. Its protein is CASSSLDGGGTGELFF.